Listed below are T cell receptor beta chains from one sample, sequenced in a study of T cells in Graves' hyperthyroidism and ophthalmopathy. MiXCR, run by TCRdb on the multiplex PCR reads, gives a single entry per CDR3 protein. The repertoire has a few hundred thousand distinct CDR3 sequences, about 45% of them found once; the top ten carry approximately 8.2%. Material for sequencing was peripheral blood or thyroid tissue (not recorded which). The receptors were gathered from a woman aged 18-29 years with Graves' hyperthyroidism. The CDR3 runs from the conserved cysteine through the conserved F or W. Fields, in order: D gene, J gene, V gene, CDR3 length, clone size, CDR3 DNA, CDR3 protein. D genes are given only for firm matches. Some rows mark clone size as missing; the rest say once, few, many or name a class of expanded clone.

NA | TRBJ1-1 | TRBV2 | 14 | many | TGTGCCAGCAGTTCCTTCGGTGGGTACACTGAAGCTTTCTTT | CASSSFGGYTEAFF
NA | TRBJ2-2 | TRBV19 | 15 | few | TGTGCCAGTAGGCAAGACACCCTGAACACCGGGGAGCTGTTTTTT | CASRQDTLNTGELFF
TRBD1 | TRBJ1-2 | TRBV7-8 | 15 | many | TGTGCCAGCAGCTCTCCGACAGGGGGCAGCTATGGCTACACCTTC | CASSSPTGGSYGYTF
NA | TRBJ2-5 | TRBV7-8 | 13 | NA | TGTGCCAGCGCACCAGTCGGACAAGAGACCCAGTACTTC | CASAPVGQETQYF
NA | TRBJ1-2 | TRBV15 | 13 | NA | TGTGCCACCAGCAGAGAAGTAGAAGCTGGCAACACCTTC | CATSREVEAGNTF
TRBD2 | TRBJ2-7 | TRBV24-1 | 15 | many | TGTGCCACCAGTGACCTGACTAGCTCTGGGTTCGAGCAGTACTTC | CATSDLTSSGFEQYF
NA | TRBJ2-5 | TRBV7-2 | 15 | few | TGTGCCAGCAGCTCGGTCCACTATACGGTGGAGACCCAGTACTTC | CASSSVHYTVETQYF
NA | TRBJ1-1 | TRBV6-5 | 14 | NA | TGTGCCAGCAGAGTGAAATGGGAGAACACTGAAGCTTTCTTT | CASRVKWENTEAFF
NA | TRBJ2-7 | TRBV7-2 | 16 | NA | TGTGCCAGCAGCTTAGTTGTCGGGAGTTCCTACAATGAGCAGTACTTC | CASSLVVGSSYNEQYF
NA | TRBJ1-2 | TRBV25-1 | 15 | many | TGTGCCAGCAGTGAATTATCGCGGCAGGGCTATGGCTACACCTTC | CASSELSRQGYGYTF
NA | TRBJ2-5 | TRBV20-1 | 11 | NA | TGCAGTGCTGCGGACAGAGAGACCCAGTACTTC | CSAADRETQYF
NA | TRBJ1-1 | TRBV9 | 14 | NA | TGTGCCAGCAGTGACAGTTTGGGGAACACTGAAGCTTTCTTT | CASSDSLGNTEAFF
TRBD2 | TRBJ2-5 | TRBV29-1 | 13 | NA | TGCAGCGTTGAGTTTCTAGCGGAGCCACCCCAGTACTTC | CSVEFLAEPPQYF
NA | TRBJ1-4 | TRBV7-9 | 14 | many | TGTGCCAGCAGCTCGGCGGGTGTTCAAGAAAAACTGTTTTTT | CASSSAGVQEKLFF
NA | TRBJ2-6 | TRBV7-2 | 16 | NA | TGTGCCAGCAGCCTAAGACACCTTTCTGGGGCCAACGTCCTGACTTTC | CASSLRHLSGANVLTF
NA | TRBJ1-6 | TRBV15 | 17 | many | TGTGCCACCAGCCGCCGGACGGGGAGCTCCTATAATTCACCCCTCCACTTT | CATSRRTGSSYNSPLHF
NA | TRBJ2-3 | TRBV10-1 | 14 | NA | TGCGCCAGCAGTGAGGTCAGGCGCACAGATACGCAGTATTTT | CASSEVRRTDTQYF
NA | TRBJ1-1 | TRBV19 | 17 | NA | TGTGCCAGTAGTCCGTACTCGCCTATTACAGGTTACACTGAAGCTTTCTTT | CASSPYSPITGYTEAFF
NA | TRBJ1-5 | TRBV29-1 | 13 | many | TGCAGCGTCACTAGTTCGCTAGGCCAGCCCCAGCATTTT | CSVTSSLGQPQHF
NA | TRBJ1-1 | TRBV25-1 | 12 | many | TGTGCCACCCGGGGCGGGGCCGCTGAAGCTTTCTTT | CATRGGAAEAFF
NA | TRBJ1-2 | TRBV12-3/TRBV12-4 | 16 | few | TGTGCCAGCAGTTTGAGTATGTCACGCTTGAACTATGGCTACACCTTC | CASSLSMSRLNYGYTF
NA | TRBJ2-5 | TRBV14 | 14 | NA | TGTGCCAGCAGCCTCTCTATCGCTCAAGAGACCCAGTACTTC | CASSLSIAQETQYF
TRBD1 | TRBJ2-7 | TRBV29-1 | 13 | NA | TGCAGCCAGACGGACAGGGGGGCGTACGAGCAGTACTTC | CSQTDRGAYEQYF
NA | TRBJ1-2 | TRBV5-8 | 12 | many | TGTGCCAGCAGCTCTAACACGGAGGGCTACACCTTC | CASSSNTEGYTF
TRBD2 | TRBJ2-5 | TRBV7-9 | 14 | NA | TGTGCCAGCAGCTTAGTTAGCGGGAGAGAGACCCAGTACTTC | CASSLVSGRETQYF
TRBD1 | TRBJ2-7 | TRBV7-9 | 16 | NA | TGTGCCAGCAGCTCCCCCCGGACAGGAGTAGCCTACGAGCAGTACTTC | CASSSPRTGVAYEQYF
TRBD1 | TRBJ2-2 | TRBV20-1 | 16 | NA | TGCAGTGCTTGCCAGACGGACAGGGTCGGCGTCGGGGAGCTGTTTTTT | CSACQTDRVGVGELFF
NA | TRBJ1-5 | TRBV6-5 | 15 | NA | TGTGCCAGCAGTTACGTGCAGGGAGAAGGACAGCCCCAGCATTTT | CASSYVQGEGQPQHF
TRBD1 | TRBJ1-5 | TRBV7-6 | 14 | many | TGTGCCAGCAGTACAGGGGGCGGAAGTCAGCCCCAGCATTTT | CASSTGGGSQPQHF
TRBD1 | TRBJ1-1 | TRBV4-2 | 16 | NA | TGTGCCAGCAGCCAAGTCCCCACAGGGGGCTCAACTGAAGCTTTCTTT | CASSQVPTGGSTEAFF
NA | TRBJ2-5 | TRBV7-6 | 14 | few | TGTGCCAGCAGCTGGGGTGGGAGCCAAGAGACCCAGTACTTC | CASSWGGSQETQYF
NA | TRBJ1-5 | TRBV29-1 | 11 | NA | TGCAGCGCCGAGGGGAATCAGCCCCAGCATTTT | CSAEGNQPQHF
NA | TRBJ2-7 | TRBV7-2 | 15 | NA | TGTGCCAGCAGCCCCTCACGAAAGGGGTTCCACGAGCAGTACTTC | CASSPSRKGFHEQYF